This T cell receptor beta chain was recorded in a study of T cell responses to AZD1222 COVID-19 vaccine. Points from the study as a whole: Spike-specific TCRs gained breadth and depth after people received two AZD1222 doses. White British people made up most donors, females outnumbered males, and clonal diversity was possibly underestimated.

TCRdb's copy holds only in-frame clones and misses some; the assay was immunoSEQ multiplex PCR. Of about 160,000 clones in the sample, approximately 94% are singletons; the top ten hold roughly 5.5%. Germline CDR1 and CDR2: GTSNPN and SVGIG (reference sequence). Trimming cost V 5 bases and J 6 bases, with 15 bases left between them. This CDR3 is built from 13 residues. For this clone: Its antigen is unidentified.

The chain links TRBV30 to TRBJ2-3; possibly TRBD2 for D (5 bases). This specimen consisted of peripheral blood, obtained 28 days after the second AZD1222 dose. The TCR was taken from an adult who received the AZD1222 COVID-19 vaccine. The CDR3 protein is CAWWYRGRDTQYF. CDR3 nucleotides: TGTGCCTGGTGGTACCGGGGTCGGGATACGCAGTATTTT.